This T cell receptor beta chain was captured in a study of blood T cell repertoires in COVID-19. Study-level background: PBMCs, B-cell-depleted T cells, or T cells provided the cDNA or gDNA that made up the material.

The repertoire was sequenced with immunoSEQ multiplex PCR; TCRdb's copy has only in-frame clones and lacks some. The sample has fewer than 150,000 clones; less than 85% are singletons. Those who participated ranged in age from roughly 18 to 95 years and resided in about two dozen US areas. The study recruited exposed participants who had met a COVID-19 case within 2 weeks before entry. This receptor was identified in a woman aged 18-35 years who had been exposed to COVID-19. The sample comprised PBMCs or T cells enriched from blood (not recorded which).

The CDR3 DNA is TGTGCCAGCAGCTTGGGGACAGGAGTCAGCTACGAGCAGTACTTC. Protein: CASSLGTGVSYEQYF. The chain uses TRBV5-5 and TRBJ2-7; TRBD1 matches 7 bases. CDR1 SGHKS and CDR2 YYEKEE come from the germline V gene (reference sequence). With V trimmed by 0 bases and J by 3 bases, 6 bases remained unmatched. The length of the CDR3 is 15 residues.